These T cell receptor beta chains were read from a single sample in a study of control samples from healthy donors and cancer patients. Here immunoSEQ multiplex PCR was the method, and the copy in TCRdb shows in-frame clones only, minus some. The sample holds some 140,000 clones, about 85% seen once. Sequenced material: blood. These receptors all come from a woman in her twenties or thirties in good health. CDR3s include the opening cysteine and the closing phenylalanine or tryptophan. The order of the fields is V gene, J gene, D gene, clone size, CDR3 DNA, CDR3 protein. The D gene is left open where the match is weak. Clone size is not always given. Where it is, it says once, few, many or a class for expanded clones.

v_call: TRBV5-6
j_call: TRBJ2-5
d_call: .
clone_size: .
cdr3_nt: TGTGCCAGCAGCCCGGTCGGGGGCGGCGAGACCCAGTACTTC
cdr3_aa: CASSPVGGGETQYF

v_call: TRBV9
j_call: TRBJ2-1
d_call: TRBD2
clone_size: .
cdr3_nt: TGTGCCAGCAGCGTAGGACTAGCGGGGGCTGGTGAGCAGTTCTTC
cdr3_aa: CASSVGLAGAGEQFF

v_call: TRBV24-1
j_call: TRBJ2-1
d_call: TRBD1
clone_size: .
cdr3_nt: TGTGCCACCAGTGCCCTGGGACAGAGCTCCTACAATGAGCAGTTCTTC
cdr3_aa: CATSALGQSSYNEQFF

v_call: TRBV19
j_call: TRBJ1-1
d_call: TRBD1
clone_size: .
cdr3_nt: TGTGCCAGTAGCCAGACAGGGGGCTACACTGAAGCTTTCTTT
cdr3_aa: CASSQTGGYTEAFF

v_call: TRBV7-3
j_call: TRBJ2-3
d_call: TRBD2
clone_size: .
cdr3_nt: TGTGCCAGCAGCTTGGATGGCGGGAGTGCAGATACGCAGTATTTT
cdr3_aa: CASSLDGGSADTQYF

v_call: TRBV30
j_call: TRBJ1-3
d_call: TRBD1
clone_size: .
cdr3_nt: TGTGCCGGGGACAGGCCTTACTCTGGAAACACCATATATTTT
cdr3_aa: CAGDRPYSGNTIYF

v_call: TRBV6-6
j_call: TRBJ2-5
d_call: TRBD1
clone_size: few
cdr3_nt: TGTGCCAGCAGCTCCGGGACAGGGGGCGTGGAGACCCAGTACTTC
cdr3_aa: CASSSGTGGVETQYF

v_call: TRBV4-1
j_call: TRBJ1-2
d_call: .
clone_size: .
cdr3_nt: TGCGCCAGCAGCTCCGTATATGGCTACACCTTC
cdr3_aa: CASSSVYGYTF

v_call: TRBV29-1
j_call: TRBJ2-5
d_call: .
clone_size: few
cdr3_nt: TGCAGCGCCCTCTCAGGGCAAGAGACCCAGTACTTC
cdr3_aa: CSALSGQETQYF

v_call: TRBV19
j_call: TRBJ1-2
d_call: TRBD1
clone_size: .
cdr3_nt: TGTGCCAGCCGGGACAGGGGGCATGATGGCTACACCTTC
cdr3_aa: CASRDRGHDGYTF

v_call: TRBV28
j_call: TRBJ2-2
d_call: TRBD1
clone_size: .
cdr3_nt: TGTGCCAGCAAGGAACAGGGGGTTGTCGGGGAGCTGTTTTTT
cdr3_aa: CASKEQGVVGELFF

v_call: TRBV5-1
j_call: TRBJ2-7
d_call: .
clone_size: .
cdr3_nt: TGCGCCAGCAGCTTGGAACAGGGCTGGTACGAGCAGTACTTC
cdr3_aa: CASSLEQGWYEQYF

v_call: TRBV6-1
j_call: TRBJ2-1
d_call: .
clone_size: .
cdr3_nt: TGTGCCAGCAGTGACAGAGGTCTAGCGTCCTACAATGAGCAGTTCTTC
cdr3_aa: CASSDRGLASYNEQFF

v_call: TRBV30
j_call: TRBJ1-1
d_call: .
clone_size: .
cdr3_nt: TGTGCCTGGAGTGTAGGACAGACGAACACTGAAGCTTTCTTT
cdr3_aa: CAWSVGQTNTEAFF

v_call: TRBV27
j_call: TRBJ1-2
d_call: .
clone_size: .
cdr3_nt: TGTGCCAGCAGTTTAATGGACAGTGATGGCTACACCTTC
cdr3_aa: CASSLMDSDGYTF

v_call: TRBV4-1
j_call: TRBJ2-1
d_call: .
clone_size: .
cdr3_nt: TGCGCCAGCAGCCAAATTACCGCCGGGACACCGGGCAATGAGCAGTTCTTC
cdr3_aa: CASSQITAGTPGNEQFF

v_call: TRBV30
j_call: TRBJ2-7
d_call: .
clone_size: .
cdr3_nt: TGTGCCTGGGAGGGGAAAACCTATCCCTACGAGCAGTACTTC
cdr3_aa: CAWEGKTYPYEQYF

v_call: TRBV19
j_call: TRBJ2-7
d_call: .
clone_size: few
cdr3_nt: TGTGCCTCCAGTAGGGGTTCCGACACCGGGCACGAGCAGTACTTC
cdr3_aa: CASSRGSDTGHEQYF

v_call: TRBV29-1
j_call: TRBJ2-2
d_call: .
clone_size: .
cdr3_nt: TGCAGCGTTGATTCCGGTAACACCGGGGAGCTGTTTTTT
cdr3_aa: CSVDSGNTGELFF

v_call: TRBV29-1
j_call: TRBJ1-1
d_call: TRBD1
clone_size: once
cdr3_nt: TGCAGCGTCAGCCGAACAGGGGGCACTGAAGCTTTCTTT
cdr3_aa: CSVSRTGGTEAFF

v_call: TRBV6-5
j_call: TRBJ1-6
d_call: TRBD1
clone_size: .
cdr3_nt: TGTGCCAGCAGTTACTTCCGACAGGGTGCTTCACCCCTCCACTTT
cdr3_aa: CASSYFRQGASPLHF

v_call: TRBV29-1
j_call: TRBJ1-3
d_call: .
clone_size: .
cdr3_nt: TGCAGCGTTGAAGACGGGGCGGCGGGAAACACCATATATTTT
cdr3_aa: CSVEDGAAGNTIYF

v_call: TRBV10-3
j_call: TRBJ1-3
d_call: .
clone_size: once
cdr3_nt: TGTGCCATCAGTGAGGACTTGACTGGAAACACCATATATTTT
cdr3_aa: CAISEDLTGNTIYF

v_call: TRBV2
j_call: TRBJ1-2
d_call: .
clone_size: once
cdr3_nt: TGTGCCAGCAGTGCAGGGGTGGGCTACACCTTC
cdr3_aa: CASSAGVGYTF

v_call: TRBV27
j_call: TRBJ1-2
d_call: .
clone_size: .
cdr3_nt: TGTGCCAGCCGGACAGTTAACTATGGCTACACCTTC
cdr3_aa: CASRTVNYGYTF

v_call: TRBV3-1/TRBV3-2
j_call: TRBJ1-5
d_call: TRBD1
clone_size: .
cdr3_nt: TGTGCCAGCAGCCAGACAGGGGCGGATCAGCCCCAGCATTTT
cdr3_aa: CASSQTGADQPQHF

v_call: TRBV30
j_call: TRBJ2-5
d_call: TRBD2
clone_size: .
cdr3_nt: TGTGCCTGGGGGACTAGCGGGTGGGGGACCCAGTACTTC
cdr3_aa: CAWGTSGWGTQYF

v_call: TRBV6-5
j_call: TRBJ2-7
d_call: TRBD2
clone_size: .
cdr3_nt: TGTGCCAGCATCGGGACTAGCGGGGCCTACGAGCAGTACTTC
cdr3_aa: CASIGTSGAYEQYF

v_call: TRBV30
j_call: TRBJ2-3
d_call: .
clone_size: .
cdr3_nt: TGTGCCTGGAGTGAAGGCGGAAGCACAGATACGCAGTATTTT
cdr3_aa: CAWSEGGSTDTQYF

v_call: TRBV6-1
j_call: TRBJ1-5
d_call: TRBD1
clone_size: .
cdr3_nt: TGTGCCAGCAGTGAAGCGGGGGGGACAGTCAATCAGCCCCAGCATTTT
cdr3_aa: CASSEAGGTVNQPQHF

v_call: TRBV15
j_call: TRBJ2-4
d_call: .
clone_size: .
cdr3_nt: TGTGCCACCAGCAGAGTTGCGTTTATAGCCAAAAACATTCAGTACTTC
cdr3_aa: CATSRVAFIAKNIQYF

v_call: TRBV2
j_call: TRBJ2-2
d_call: TRBD2
clone_size: .
cdr3_nt: TGTGCCAGCAGTGCCCAACTAGCGGGAGAGACCACCGGGGAGCTGTTTTTT
cdr3_aa: CASSAQLAGETTGELFF

v_call: TRBV6-5
j_call: TRBJ2-6
d_call: .
clone_size: .
cdr3_nt: TGTGCCAGCACCCCGGGCTCTGGGGCCAACGTCCTGACTTTC
cdr3_aa: CASTPGSGANVLTF

v_call: TRBV6-6
j_call: TRBJ1-2
d_call: TRBD1
clone_size: .
cdr3_nt: TGTGCCAGCAGCCCCGCAGGGGGGGGAGGCTACACCTTC
cdr3_aa: CASSPAGGGGYTF

v_call: TRBV12-3/TRBV12-4
j_call: TRBJ2-7
d_call: .
clone_size: .
cdr3_nt: TGTGCCAGCAGTTTCGGGCAGGGGTACGAGCAGTACTTC
cdr3_aa: CASSFGQGYEQYF

v_call: TRBV7-9
j_call: TRBJ1-1
d_call: .
clone_size: .
cdr3_nt: TGTGCCAGCAGCAGGGTCCCGGAGGCTGAAGCTTTCTTT
cdr3_aa: CASSRVPEAEAFF

v_call: TRBV6-5
j_call: TRBJ2-2
d_call: TRBD2
clone_size: once
cdr3_nt: TGTGCCAGTTCTAGCGGGAGAAACACCGGGGAGCTGTTTTTT
cdr3_aa: CASSSGRNTGELFF

v_call: TRBV25-1
j_call: TRBJ1-2
d_call: TRBD1
clone_size: .
cdr3_nt: TGTGCCAGCAGCCGAACCGGCGGACAGGGGGCGCCTAACTATGGCTACACCTTC
cdr3_aa: CASSRTGGQGAPNYGYTF

v_call: TRBV11-2
j_call: TRBJ2-7
d_call: .
clone_size: .
cdr3_nt: TGTGCCAGCAGCTTAGAAGGGGACAAGATCTACGAGCAGTACTTC
cdr3_aa: CASSLEGDKIYEQYF

v_call: TRBV23-1
j_call: TRBJ2-5
d_call: .
clone_size: .
cdr3_nt: TGCGCCAGCAGTTACCCTGGAGACCAGGAGGGGGCGCAGGAGACCCAGTACTTC
cdr3_aa: CASSYPGDQEGAQETQYF

v_call: TRBV7-9
j_call: TRBJ2-3
d_call: TRBD2
clone_size: .
cdr3_nt: TGTGCCAGCGGACCTAGCGGAAACACAGATACGCAGTATTTT
cdr3_aa: CASGPSGNTDTQYF

v_call: TRBV12-3/TRBV12-4
j_call: TRBJ1-2
d_call: .
clone_size: .
cdr3_nt: TGTGCCACTACGACAGCCAACTACTATGGCTACACCTTC
cdr3_aa: CATTTANYYGYTF

v_call: TRBV28
j_call: TRBJ1-5
d_call: .
clone_size: .
cdr3_nt: TGTGCCAGCAGTTTGGTAGCGAATAGCAATCAGCCCCAGCATTTT
cdr3_aa: CASSLVANSNQPQHF

v_call: TRBV5-4
j_call: TRBJ2-7
d_call: TRBD2
clone_size: .
cdr3_nt: TGTGCCAGCAGTCACGGGACTAGGCTTGACGAGCAGTACTTC
cdr3_aa: CASSHGTRLDEQYF

v_call: TRBV27
j_call: TRBJ2-7
d_call: .
clone_size: .
cdr3_nt: TGTGCCAGCAGTTTATCTACCGGTTGGGAGCAGTACTTC
cdr3_aa: CASSLSTGWEQYF

v_call: TRBV7-2
j_call: TRBJ2-2
d_call: .
clone_size: .
cdr3_nt: TGTGCCAGCAGCTTAGGAGGGAAGGTTAGAACCGGGGAGCTGTTTTTT
cdr3_aa: CASSLGGKVRTGELFF

v_call: TRBV5-5
j_call: TRBJ1-2
d_call: TRBD1
clone_size: .
cdr3_nt: TGTGCCAGCAGCTTGCTTCTAGACAGGGCTACTAACTATGGCTACACCTTC
cdr3_aa: CASSLLLDRATNYGYTF